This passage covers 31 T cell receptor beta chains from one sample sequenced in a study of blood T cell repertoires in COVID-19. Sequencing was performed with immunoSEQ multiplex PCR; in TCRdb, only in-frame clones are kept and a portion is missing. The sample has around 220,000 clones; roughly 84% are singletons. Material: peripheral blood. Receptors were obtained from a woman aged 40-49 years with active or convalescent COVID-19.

CDR3 in amino acids: CASSRSAEKLFF. The CDR3 DNA is TGTGCCAGCAGCAGGTCCGCTGAAAAACTGTTTTTT. This chain links TRBV6-5 with TRBJ1-4; D is unclear. Looked up from germline, CDR1 is MNHEY and CDR2 is SVGAGI. With 6 bases removed from V and 7 bases from J, the gap between germline ends came to 9 bases. The CDR3 has 12 residues.

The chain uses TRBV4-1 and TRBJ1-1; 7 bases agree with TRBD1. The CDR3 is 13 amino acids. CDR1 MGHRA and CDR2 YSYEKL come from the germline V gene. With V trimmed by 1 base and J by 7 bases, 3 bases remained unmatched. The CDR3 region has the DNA TGCGCCAGCAGCCAAGGACAGGGCCTTGAAGCTTTCTTT. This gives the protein CASSQGQGLEAFF.

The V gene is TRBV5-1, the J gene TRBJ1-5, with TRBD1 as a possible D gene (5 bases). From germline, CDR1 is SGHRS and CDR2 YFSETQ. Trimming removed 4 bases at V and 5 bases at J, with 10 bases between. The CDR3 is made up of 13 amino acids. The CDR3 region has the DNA TGCGCCAGCAGCGCGGGGGGTGATCAGCCCCAGCATTTT. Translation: CASSAGGDQPQHF. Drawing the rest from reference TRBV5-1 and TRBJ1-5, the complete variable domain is KAGVTQTPRYLIKTRGQQVTLSCSPISGHRSVSWYQQTPGQGLQFLFEYFSETQRNKGNFPGRFSGRQFSNSRSEMNVSTLELGDSALYLCASSAGGDQPQHFGDGTRLSIL.

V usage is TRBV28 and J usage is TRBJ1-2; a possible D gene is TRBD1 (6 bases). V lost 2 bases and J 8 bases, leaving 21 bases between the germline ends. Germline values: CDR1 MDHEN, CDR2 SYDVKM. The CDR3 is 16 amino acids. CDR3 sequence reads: CASSLKFRGPIRGYTF. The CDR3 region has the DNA TGTGCCAGCAGTTTAAAATTCAGGGGCCCTATAAGGGGCTACACCTTC.

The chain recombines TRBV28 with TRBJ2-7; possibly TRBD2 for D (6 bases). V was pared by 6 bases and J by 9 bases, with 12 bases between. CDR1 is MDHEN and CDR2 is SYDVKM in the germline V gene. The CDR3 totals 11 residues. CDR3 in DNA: TGTGCCAGCAGCCTCCCGGGGGTGCAGTACTTC. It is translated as CASSLPGVQYF.

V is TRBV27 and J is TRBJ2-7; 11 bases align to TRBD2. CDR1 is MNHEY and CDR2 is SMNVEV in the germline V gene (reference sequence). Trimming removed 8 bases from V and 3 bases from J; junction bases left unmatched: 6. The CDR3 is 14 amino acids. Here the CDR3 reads CASGLAGGLYEQYV. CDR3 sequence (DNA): TGTGCCAGCGGGCTAGCGGGGGGCCTCTACGAGCAGTACGTC.

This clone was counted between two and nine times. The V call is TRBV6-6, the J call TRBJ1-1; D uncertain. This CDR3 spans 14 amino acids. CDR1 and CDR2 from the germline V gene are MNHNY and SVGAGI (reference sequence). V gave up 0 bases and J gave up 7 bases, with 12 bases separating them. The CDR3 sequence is CASSYSRLMGEAFF. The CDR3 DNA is TGTGCCAGCAGTTACTCGAGGCTAATGGGTGAAGCTTTCTTT.

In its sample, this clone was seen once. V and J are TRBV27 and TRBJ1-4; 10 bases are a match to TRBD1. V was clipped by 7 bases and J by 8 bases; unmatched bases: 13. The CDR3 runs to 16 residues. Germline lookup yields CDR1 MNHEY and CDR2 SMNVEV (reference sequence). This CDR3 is CASTSLFRDRGEKLFF. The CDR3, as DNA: TGTGCCAGCACCAGCCTTTTCCGGGACAGGGGCGAAAAACTGTTTTTT.

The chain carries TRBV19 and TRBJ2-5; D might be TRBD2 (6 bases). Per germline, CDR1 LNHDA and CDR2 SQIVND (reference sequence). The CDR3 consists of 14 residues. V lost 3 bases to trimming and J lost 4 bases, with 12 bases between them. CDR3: CASSILAGGETQYF. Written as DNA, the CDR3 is TGTGCCAGTAGTATCCTGGCCGGGGGAGAGACCCAGTACTTC.

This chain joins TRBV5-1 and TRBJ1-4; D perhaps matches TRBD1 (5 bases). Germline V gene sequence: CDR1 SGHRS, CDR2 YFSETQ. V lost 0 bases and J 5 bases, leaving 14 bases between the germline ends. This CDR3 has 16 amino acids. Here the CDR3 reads CASSLDGPGENEKLFF. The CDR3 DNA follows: TGCGCCAGCAGCTTGGATGGTCCGGGGGAGAATGAAAAACTGTTTTTT.

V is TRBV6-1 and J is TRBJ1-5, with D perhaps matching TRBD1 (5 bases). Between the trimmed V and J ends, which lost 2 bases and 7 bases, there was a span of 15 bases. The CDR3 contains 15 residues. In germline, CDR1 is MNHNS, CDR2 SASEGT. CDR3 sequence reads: CASSEQHSGGQPQHF. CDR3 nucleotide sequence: TGTGCCAGCAGTGAACAACACAGCGGGGGGCAGCCCCAGCATTTT.

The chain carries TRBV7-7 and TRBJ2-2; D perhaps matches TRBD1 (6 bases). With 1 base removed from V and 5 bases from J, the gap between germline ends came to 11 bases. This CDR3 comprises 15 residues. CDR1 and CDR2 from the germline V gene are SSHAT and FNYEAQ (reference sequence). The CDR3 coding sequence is TGTGCCAGCAGCTTAGGAGGGGGTGCTACCGGGGAGCTGTTTTTT. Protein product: CASSLGGGATGELFF.

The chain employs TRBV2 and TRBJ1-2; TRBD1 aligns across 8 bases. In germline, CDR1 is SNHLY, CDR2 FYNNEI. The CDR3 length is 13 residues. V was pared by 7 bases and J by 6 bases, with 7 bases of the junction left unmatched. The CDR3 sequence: CASMRPQGDGYTF. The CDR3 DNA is TGTGCCAGCATGCGTCCACAGGGGGATGGCTACACCTTC.

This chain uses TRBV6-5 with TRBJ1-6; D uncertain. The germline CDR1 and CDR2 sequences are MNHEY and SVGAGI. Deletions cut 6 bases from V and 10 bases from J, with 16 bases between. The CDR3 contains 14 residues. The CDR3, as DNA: TGTGCCAGCAGGCCCGGAGAGGGCTCGTCACCCCTCCACTTT. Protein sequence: CASRPGEGSSPLHF.

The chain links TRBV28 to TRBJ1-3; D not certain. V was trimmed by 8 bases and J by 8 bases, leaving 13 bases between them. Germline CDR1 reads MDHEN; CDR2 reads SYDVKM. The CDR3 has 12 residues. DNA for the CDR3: TGTGCCAGCTCCAACGTCGCGTACACCATATATTTT. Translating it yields CASSNVAYTIYF.

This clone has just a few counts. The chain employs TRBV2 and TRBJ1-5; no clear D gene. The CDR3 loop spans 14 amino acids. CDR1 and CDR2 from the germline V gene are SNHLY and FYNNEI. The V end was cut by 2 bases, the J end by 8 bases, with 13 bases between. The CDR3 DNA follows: TGTGCCAGCAGTGAAAGTCTGGCTCTTGAGCCCCAGCATTTT. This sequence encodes CASSESLALEPQHF.

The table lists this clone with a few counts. The CDR3 DNA sequence: TGTGCCAGCTCACCACTCTTGAATCGAGACAGCCTCTATGGCTACACCTTC. It codes for CASSPLLNRDSLYGYTF. This chain uses TRBV18 with TRBJ1-2; a possible D gene is TRBD1 (5 bases). Trimming took 1 base from V and 4 from J, leaving 19 bases between them. Germline V gene data show CDR1 as KGHSH and CDR2 as LQKENI. This CDR3 has 17 residues.

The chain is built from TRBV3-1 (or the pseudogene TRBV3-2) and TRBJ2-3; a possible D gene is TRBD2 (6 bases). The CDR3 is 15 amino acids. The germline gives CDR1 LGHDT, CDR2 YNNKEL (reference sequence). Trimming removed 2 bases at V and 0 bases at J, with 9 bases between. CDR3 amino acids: CASSQTGVSTDTQYF. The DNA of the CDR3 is TGTGCCAGCAGCCAAACGGGGGTCAGCACAGATACGCAGTATTTT.

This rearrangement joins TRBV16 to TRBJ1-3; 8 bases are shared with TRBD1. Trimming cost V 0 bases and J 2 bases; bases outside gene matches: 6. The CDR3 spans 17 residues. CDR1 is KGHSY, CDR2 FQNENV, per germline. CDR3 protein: CASSQSRTGSTGNTIYF. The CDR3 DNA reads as TGTGCCAGCAGCCAATCCCGGACAGGGAGCACTGGAAACACCATATATTTT.

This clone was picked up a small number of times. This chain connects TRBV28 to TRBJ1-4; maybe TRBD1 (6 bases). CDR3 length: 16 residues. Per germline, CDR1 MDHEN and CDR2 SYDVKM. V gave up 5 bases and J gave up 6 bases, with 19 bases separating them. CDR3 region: CASSPRGAIPYEKLFF. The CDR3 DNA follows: TGTGCCAGCAGTCCCCGGGGGGCGATTCCTTATGAAAAACTGTTTTTT. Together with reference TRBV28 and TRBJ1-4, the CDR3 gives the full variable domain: DVKVTQSSRYLVKRTGEKVFLECVQDMDHENMFWYRQDPGLGLRLIYFSYDVKMKEKGDIPEGYSVSREKKERFSLILESASTNQTSMYLCASSPRGAIPYEKLFFGSGTQLSVL.

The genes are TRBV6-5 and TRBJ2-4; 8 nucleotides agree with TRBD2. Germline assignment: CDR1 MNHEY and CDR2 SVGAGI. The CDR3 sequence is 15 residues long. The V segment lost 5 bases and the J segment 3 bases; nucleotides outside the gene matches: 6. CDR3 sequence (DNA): TGTGCCAGCAGTAGACAAGCGGGGGTCAAAAACATTCAGTACTTC. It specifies CASSRQAGVKNIQYF.

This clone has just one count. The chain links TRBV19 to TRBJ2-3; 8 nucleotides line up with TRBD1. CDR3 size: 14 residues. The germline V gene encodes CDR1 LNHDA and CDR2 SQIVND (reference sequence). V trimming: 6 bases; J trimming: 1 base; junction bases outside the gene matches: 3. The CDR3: CASSQGAGTDTQYF. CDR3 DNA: TGTGCCAGTAGCCAGGGGGCCGGCACAGATACGCAGTATTTT.

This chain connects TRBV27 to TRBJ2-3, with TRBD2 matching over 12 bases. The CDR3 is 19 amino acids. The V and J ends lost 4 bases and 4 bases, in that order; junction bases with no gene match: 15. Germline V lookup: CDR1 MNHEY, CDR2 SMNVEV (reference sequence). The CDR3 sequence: CASSSPLAGGLRVADTQYF. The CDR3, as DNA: TGTGCCAGCAGTTCACCCCTAGCGGGGGGGCTGAGGGTCGCAGATACGCAGTATTTT.

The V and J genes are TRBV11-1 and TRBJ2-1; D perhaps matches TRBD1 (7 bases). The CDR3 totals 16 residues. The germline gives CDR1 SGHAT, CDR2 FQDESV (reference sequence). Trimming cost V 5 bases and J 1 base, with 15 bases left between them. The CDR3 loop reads CASSPPGGGSYNEQFF. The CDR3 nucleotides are TGTGCCAGCAGCCCGCCAGGGGGAGGATCCTACAATGAGCAGTTCTTC.

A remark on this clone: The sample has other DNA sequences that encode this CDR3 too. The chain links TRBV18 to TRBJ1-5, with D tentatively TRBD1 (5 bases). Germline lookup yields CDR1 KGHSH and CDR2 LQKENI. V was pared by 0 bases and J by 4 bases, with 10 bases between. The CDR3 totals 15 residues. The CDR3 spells CASSPPGGGNQPQHF. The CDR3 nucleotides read TGTGCCAGCTCACCACCGGGGGGGGGTAATCAGCCCCAGCATTTT.

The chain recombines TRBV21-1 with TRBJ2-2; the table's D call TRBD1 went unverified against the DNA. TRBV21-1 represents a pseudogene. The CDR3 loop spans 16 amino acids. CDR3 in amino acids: CASSKKDREGAGELFF. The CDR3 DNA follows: TGTGCCAGCAGCAAAAAGGACAGGGAGGGCGCCGGGGAGCTGTTTTTT.

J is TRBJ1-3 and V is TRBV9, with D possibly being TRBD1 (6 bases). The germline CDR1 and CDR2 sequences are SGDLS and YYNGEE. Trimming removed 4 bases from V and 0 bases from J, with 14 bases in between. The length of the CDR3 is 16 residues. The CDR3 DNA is TGTGCCAGCAGCCCGCCGACCAGGGGCTCTGGAAACACCATATATTTT. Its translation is CASSPPTRGSGNTIYF.

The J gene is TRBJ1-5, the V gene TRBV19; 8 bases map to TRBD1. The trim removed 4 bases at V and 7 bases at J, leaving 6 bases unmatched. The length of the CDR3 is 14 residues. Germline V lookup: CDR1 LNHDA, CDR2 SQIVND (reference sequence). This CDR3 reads CASSNRGARQPQHF. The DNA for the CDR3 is TGTGCCAGTAGTAACAGGGGGGCGAGGCAGCCCCAGCATTTT.

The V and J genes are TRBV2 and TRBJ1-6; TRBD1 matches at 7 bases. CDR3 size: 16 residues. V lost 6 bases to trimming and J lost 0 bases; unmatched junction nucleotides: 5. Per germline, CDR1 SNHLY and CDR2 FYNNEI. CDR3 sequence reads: CASRPDRSSYNSPLHF. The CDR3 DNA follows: TGTGCCAGCAGGCCGGACAGGAGCTCCTATAATTCACCCCTCCACTTT.

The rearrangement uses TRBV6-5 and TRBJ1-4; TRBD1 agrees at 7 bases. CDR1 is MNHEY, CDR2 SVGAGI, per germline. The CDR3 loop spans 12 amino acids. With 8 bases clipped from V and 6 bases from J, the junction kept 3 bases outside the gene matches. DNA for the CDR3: TGTGCCAGCCTCGGGACAGATGAAAAACTGTTTTTT. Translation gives CASLGTDEKLFF.

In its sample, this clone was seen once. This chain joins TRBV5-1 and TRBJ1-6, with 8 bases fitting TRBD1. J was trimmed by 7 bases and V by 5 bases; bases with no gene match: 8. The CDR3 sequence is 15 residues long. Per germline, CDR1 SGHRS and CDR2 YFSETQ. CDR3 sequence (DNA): TGCGCCAGCAGGGAAGGACAGGGTGACAATTCACCCCTCCACTTT. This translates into CASREGQGDNSPLHF.